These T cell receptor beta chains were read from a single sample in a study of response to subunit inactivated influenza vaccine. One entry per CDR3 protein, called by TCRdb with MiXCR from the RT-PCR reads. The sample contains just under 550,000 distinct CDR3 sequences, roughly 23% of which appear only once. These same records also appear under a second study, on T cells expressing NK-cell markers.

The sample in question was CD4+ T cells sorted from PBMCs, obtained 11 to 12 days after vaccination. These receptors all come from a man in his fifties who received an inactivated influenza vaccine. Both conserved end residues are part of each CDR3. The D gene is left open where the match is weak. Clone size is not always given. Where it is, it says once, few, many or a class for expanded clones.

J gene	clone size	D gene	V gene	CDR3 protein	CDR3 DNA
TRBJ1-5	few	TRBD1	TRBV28	CASSPRTGTYSNQPQHF	TGTGCCAGCAGTCCGCGGACAGGAACTTATAGCAATCAGCCCCAGCATTTT
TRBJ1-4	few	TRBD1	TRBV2	CASREGQLNEKLFF	TGTGCCAGCAGGGAGGGACAGCTTAATGAAAAACTGTTTTTT
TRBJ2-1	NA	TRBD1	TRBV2	CASSQDRGSHNEQFF	TGTGCCAGCAGCCAGGACAGGGGATCACACAATGAGCAGTTCTTC
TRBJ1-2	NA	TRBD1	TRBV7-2	CASSERTGTGGYTF	TGTGCCAGCAGCGAGAGGACAGGGACGGGTGGCTACACCTTC
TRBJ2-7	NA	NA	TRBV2	CASKGGTSYEQYF	TGTGCCAGTAAGGGGGGGACATCCTACGAGCAGTACTTC
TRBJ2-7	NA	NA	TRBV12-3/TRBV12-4	CASSLFDTHHEQYF	TGTGCCAGCAGTTTATTCGATACCCACCACGAGCAGTACTTC
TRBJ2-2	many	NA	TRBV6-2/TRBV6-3	CASSPSRGQSNTGELFF	TGTGCCAGCAGTCCCAGTCGTGGGCAATCGAACACCGGGGAGCTGTTTTTT
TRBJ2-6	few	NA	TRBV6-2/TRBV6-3	CASSPPMTRTGANVLTF	TGTGCCAGCAGTCCCCCGATGACTCGGACTGGGGCCAACGTCCTGACTTTC
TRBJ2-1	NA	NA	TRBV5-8	CASSIEAPIKSNEQFF	TGTGCCAGCAGCATCGAAGCCCCGATTAAAAGTAATGAGCAGTTCTTC
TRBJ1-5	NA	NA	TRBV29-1	CSGSFGVHQPQHF	TGCAGCGGCTCTTTCGGAGTTCATCAGCCCCAGCATTTT
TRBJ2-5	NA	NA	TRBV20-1	CSAARTAAQETQYF	TGCAGTGCTGCCCGGACCGCTGCCCAAGAGACCCAGTACTTC
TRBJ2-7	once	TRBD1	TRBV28	CASKKQGRYEQYF	TGTGCCAGCAAAAAACAGGGGCGGTACGAGCAGTACTTC
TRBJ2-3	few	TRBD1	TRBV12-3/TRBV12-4	CASSGEGAIYTQYF	TGTGCCAGCAGTGGAGAGGGGGCGATTTATACGCAGTATTTT
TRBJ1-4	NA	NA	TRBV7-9	CAEAGDDEKLFF	TGTGCCGAAGCAGGAGATGACGAAAAACTGTTTTTT
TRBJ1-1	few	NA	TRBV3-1	CASSPLARGITEAFF	TGTGCCAGCAGCCCCCTGGCGCGAGGAATCACTGAAGCTTTCTTT
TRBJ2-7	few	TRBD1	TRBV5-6	CASSQGQNPYEQYF	TGTGCCAGCAGCCAGGGACAGAACCCCTACGAGCAGTACTTC
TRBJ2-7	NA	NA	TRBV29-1	CSVESYDRLEQYF	TGCAGCGTTGAAAGCTACGACAGATTGGAGCAGTACTTC
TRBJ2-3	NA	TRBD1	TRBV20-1	CSATRDRGADTQYF	TGCAGTGCTACCAGGGACAGGGGTGCAGATACGCAGTATTTT
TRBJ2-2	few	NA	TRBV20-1	CSAAPGLNTGELFF	TGCAGTGCCGCGCCGGGACTGAACACCGGGGAGCTGTTTTTT
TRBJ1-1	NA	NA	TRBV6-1	CASSVGGGRTEAFF	TGTGCCAGCAGTGTCGGGGGAGGGAGGACTGAAGCTTTCTTT
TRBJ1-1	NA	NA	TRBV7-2	CASSLIGSLSEAFF	TGTGCCAGCAGCTTAATTGGCAGTTTATCTGAAGCTTTCTTT
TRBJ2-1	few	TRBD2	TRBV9	CASSVEAGAYNEQFF	TGTGCCAGCAGCGTAGAAGCGGGAGCCTACAATGAGCAGTTCTTC
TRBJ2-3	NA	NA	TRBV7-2	CASSRRQAYEDTQYF	TGTGCCAGCAGCCGCCGGCAAGCCTACGAGGATACGCAGTATTTT
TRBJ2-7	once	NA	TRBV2	CASSESREQYF	TGTGCCAGCAGCGAAAGCAGGGAGCAGTACTTC
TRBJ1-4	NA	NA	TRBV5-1	CASSLQGVGEKLFF	TGCGCCAGCAGCTTGCAGGGTGTCGGTGAAAAACTGTTTTTT
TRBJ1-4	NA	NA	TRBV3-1	CASSLSSGLGEKLFF	TGTGCCAGCAGCCTCTCCTCGGGGCTGGGTGAAAAACTGTTTTTT
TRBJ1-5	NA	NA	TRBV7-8	CASSFPGSNQPQHF	TGTGCCAGCAGCTTCCCAGGTAGCAATCAGCCCCAGCATTTT
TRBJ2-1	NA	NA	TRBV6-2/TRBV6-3	CASSMGWFPGNEQFF	TGTGCCAGCTCCATGGGATGGTTCCCCGGTAATGAGCAGTTCTTC
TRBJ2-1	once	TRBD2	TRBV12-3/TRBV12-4	CASTATSGSYNEQFF	TGTGCCAGCACCGCGACTAGCGGGAGTTACAATGAGCAGTTCTTC
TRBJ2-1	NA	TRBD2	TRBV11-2	CASSLNEVVLAGYNEQFF	TGTGCCAGCAGCTTAAATGAGGTGGTCCTAGCGGGGTACAATGAGCAGTTCTTC
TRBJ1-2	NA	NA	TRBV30	CAWSVGGSGGGYTF	TGTGCCTGGAGTGTTGGGGGTTCGGGGGGCGGCTACACCTTC
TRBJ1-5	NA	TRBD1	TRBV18	CASSGQGASNQPQHF	TGTGCCAGCTCAGGACAGGGGGCAAGCAATCAGCCCCAGCATTTT
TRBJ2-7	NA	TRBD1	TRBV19	CASSITGDRGEQYF	TGTGCCAGTAGTATCACCGGGGACAGGGGCGAGCAGTACTTC
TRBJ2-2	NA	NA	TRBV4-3	CASSQVSGLATGELFF	TGCGCCAGCAGCCAAGTTTCAGGGTTGGCCACCGGGGAGCTGTTTTTT
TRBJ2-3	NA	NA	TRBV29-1	CSVVEGQTWTDTQYF	TGCAGCGTTGTAGAAGGGCAGACCTGGACAGATACGCAGTATTTT
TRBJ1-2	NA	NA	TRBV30	CAWALGAGPYGYTF	TGTGCCTGGGCCCTCGGGGCAGGACCTTATGGCTACACCTTC
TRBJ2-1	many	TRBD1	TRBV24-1	CATSDLGTGVFF	TGTGCCACCAGTGATTTAGGGACAGGGGTCTTCTTC
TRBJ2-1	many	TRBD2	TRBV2	CASSALAGYYNEQFF	TGTGCCAGCAGCGCCCTAGCGGGCTACTACAATGAGCAGTTCTTC
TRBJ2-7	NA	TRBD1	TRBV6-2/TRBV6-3	CASSRRTGRNYEQYF	TGTGCCAGCAGTCGGCGGACAGGACGCAACTACGAGCAGTACTTC
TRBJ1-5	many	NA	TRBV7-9	CASSPGRAGEPQHF	TGTGCCAGCAGCCCCGGACGGGCTGGTGAGCCCCAGCATTTT
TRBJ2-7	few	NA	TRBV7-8	CASSFSPPATEQYF	TGTGCCAGCAGCTTTTCCCCCCCGGCAACCGAGCAGTACTTC
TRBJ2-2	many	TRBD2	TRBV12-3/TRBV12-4	CASSLAGGNTGELFF	TGTGCCAGCAGTCTAGCGGGGGGGAACACCGGGGAGCTGTTTTTT
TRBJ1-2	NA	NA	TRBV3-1	CASSQDWAGDGYTF	TGTGCCAGCAGCCAAGATTGGGCAGGGGATGGCTACACCTTC
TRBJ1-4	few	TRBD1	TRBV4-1	CASSRLPGTGNEKLFF	TGCGCCAGCAGCCGTTTACCCGGGACAGGTAATGAAAAACTGTTTTTT
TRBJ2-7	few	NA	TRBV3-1	CASSQAPGLGLREQYF	TGTGCCAGCAGCCAAGCTCCCGGACTCGGTTTAAGGGAGCAGTACTTC
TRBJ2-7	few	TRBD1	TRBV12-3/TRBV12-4	CASRKTGERSYEQYF	TGTGCCAGCCGTAAGACAGGGGAACGTTCCTACGAGCAGTACTTC
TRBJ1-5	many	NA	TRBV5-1	CASSLGGQSNQPQHF	TGCGCCAGCAGCTTGGGTGGTCAGTCGAATCAGCCCCAGCATTTT
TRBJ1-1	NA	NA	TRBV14	CASSQETEWVNTEAFF	TGTGCCAGCAGCCAAGAGACAGAGTGGGTGAACACTGAAGCTTTCTTT
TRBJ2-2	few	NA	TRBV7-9	CASWGGEKGANTGELFF	TGTGCCAGCTGGGGCGGAGAAAAGGGGGCGAACACCGGGGAGCTGTTTTTT
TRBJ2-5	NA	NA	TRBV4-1	CASSQTGGPGETQYF	TGCGCCAGCAGCCAGACTGGGGGCCCGGGGGAGACCCAGTACTTC
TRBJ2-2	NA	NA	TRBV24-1	CATSIGSYTGELFF	TGTGCCACTTCGATAGGGTCCTACACCGGGGAGCTGTTTTTT
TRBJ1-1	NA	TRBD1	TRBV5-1	CASSPGTAVMETEAFF	TGCGCCAGCAGCCCGGGGACAGCCGTTATGGAGACTGAAGCTTTCTTT
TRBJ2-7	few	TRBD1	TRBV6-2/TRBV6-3	CASSAGTGASHEQYF	TGTGCCAGCAGTGCCGGAACAGGGGCTTCCCACGAGCAGTACTTC
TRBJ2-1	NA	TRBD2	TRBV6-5	CASSFGLAGRNEQFF	TGTGCCAGCAGTTTCGGACTAGCGGGACGCAATGAGCAGTTCTTC
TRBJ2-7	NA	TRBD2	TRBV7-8	CASSPRASGSSEQYF	TGTGCCAGCAGCCCGCGGGCTAGCGGGAGTTCCGAGCAGTACTTC